Listed below are T cell receptor beta chains from one sample, sequenced in a study of cytomegalovirus exposure and HLA in healthy donors. TCRdb's table, derived via immunoSEQ multiplex PCR, lists solely in-frame clones and lacks some. The sample has 85,000 to 100,000 clones, around four fifths seen once. Sequenced material: PBMCs. These TCRs come from a woman aged 35 to 49 in good health and CMV-seropositive. Each CDR3 is given without its conserved first and last residue. The order of the fields is V gene, J gene, CDR3 protein.

TRBV5-1	TRBJ2-7	ASSLEGTGFNEQY
TRBV5-1	TRBJ2-6	ASSSSPGANVLT
TRBV5-4	TRBJ1-2	ASSWFRTGDNGGYT
TRBV5-1	TRBJ2-1	ASRGASSYNEQF
TRBV28	TRBJ2-7	ASSLSGREGVYEQY
TRBV5-1	TRBJ2-1	ASSLGQGKWNEQF
TRBV19	TRBJ2-5	ASKRDRAQETQY
TRBV18	TRBJ2-5	ASSPPSGQETQY
TRBV6-1	TRBJ2-5	ASPPGLAVQETQY
TRBV28	TRBJ2-1	ASSSPWTSGNYNEQF
TRBV5-1	TRBJ2-2	ASSLSAEGAGELF
TRBV20-1	TRBJ2-7	SQGGVDEQY
TRBV10-3	TRBJ2-7	ATGQGASYEQY
TRBV5-6	TRBJ2-3	ASSFMDSSDTQY
TRBV6-6	TRBJ2-5	ASSWALAAQETQY
TRBV5-6	TRBJ2-6	ASSSIGLGANVLT
TRBV6-1	TRBJ1-3	ASPGASGNTIY
TRBV27	TRBJ2-1	ASRGGTLTVNEQF
TRBV2	TRBJ1-5	ASSSPGQGGWGNQPQH
TRBV29-1	TRBJ2-7	SVQTSGSVYEQY
TRBV5-1	TRBJ2-5	ASSSMGQGAGEAY
TRBV9	TRBJ2-3	ASSIRTGTTDTQY
TRBV7-9	TRBJ1-4	ASSLIGAAGEKLF
TRBV29-1	TRBJ1-1	SVEEGQGGFGAF
TRBV7-9	TRBJ2-1	ASSLQGLAVNEQF
TRBV4-2	TRBJ2-2	ASSQAGELAGSGELF
TRBV10-2	TRBJ2-2	ASRETSGSGTGGLF
TRBV14	TRBJ2-7	ASSQDSFYEQY
TRBV6-5	TRBJ1-2	ASKGQGTDSYT
TRBV10-3	TRBJ2-5	AISESKRYQETQY
TRBV15	TRBJ1-4	ATSRAGSPNEKLF
TRBV6-1	TRBJ2-3	ASSEPGTSGRGPQY
TRBV5-1	TRBJ2-7	ASSPEGYEQY
TRBV28	TRBJ1-5	ASAGQGRGHGQPQH
TRBV4-2	TRBJ2-5	ASSRGGEETQY
TRBV7-3	TRBJ2-1	ASSLTDSGSSYNEQF
TRBV7-9	TRBJ2-7	ASSPILEATGYEQY
TRBV4-2	TRBJ2-7	ASSPLGGAGGSYEQY
TRBV4-1	TRBJ2-3	ASSQGTGRGVSNTQY
TRBV19	TRBJ1-2	ASQMGQGYT
TRBV2	TRBJ1-2	ASSDRAKGYT
TRBV5-4	TRBJ2-2	ASSPIDYANTGELF
TRBV27	TRBJ2-7	ASSLSRDSYEQY